A selection of T cell receptor beta chains follows, all from one sample in a study of blood T cell repertoires in COVID-19. Profiled with immunoSEQ multiplex PCR; TCRdb holds only in-frame clones, not every one. The sample lists about 55,000 clones; over 75% were seen once. Sequencing was done on a sample of peripheral blood. The receptor set was obtained from a man of 80 years or more with acute or convalescent COVID-19. Both conserved end residues are part of each CDR3. Each record gives: CDR3 DNA, CDR3 protein, D gene, clone size, V gene, J gene. The D gene is left open where the match is weak. Expanded clones are given a class, and other clones once, few, many or no size at all.

cdr3_nt: TGTGCCAGCAGTTTTCTCTCCTACGAGCAGTACTTC; cdr3_aa: CASSFLSYEQYF; d_call: -; clone_size: -; v_call: TRBV6-2/TRBV6-3; j_call: TRBJ2-7
cdr3_nt: TGCGCCAGCAGCCCGGGACTAGCAGACAGGACCCAGTACTTC; cdr3_aa: CASSPGLADRTQYF; d_call: TRBD2; clone_size: -; v_call: TRBV5-1; j_call: TRBJ2-5
cdr3_nt: TGTGCCAGCAGCCAAGATGGCAGGACAGGGGGGGAAAAACTGTTTTTT; cdr3_aa: CASSQDGRTGGEKLFF; d_call: TRBD1; clone_size: -; v_call: TRBV4-2; j_call: TRBJ1-4
cdr3_nt: TGTGCCAGCAGGTCCGCGGGACAGCCCCAGCATTTT; cdr3_aa: CASRSAGQPQHF; d_call: -; clone_size: once; v_call: TRBV6-5; j_call: TRBJ1-5
cdr3_nt: TGTGCCAGCAGTGAAGATGTCAGGGGACCCTACGAGCAGTACTTC; cdr3_aa: CASSEDVRGPYEQYF; d_call: -; clone_size: -; v_call: TRBV2; j_call: TRBJ2-7
cdr3_nt: TGTGCCAGCAGCCCATCTAGGGACAGCGCAACTAATGAAAAACTGTTTTTT; cdr3_aa: CASSPSRDSATNEKLFF; d_call: -; clone_size: -; v_call: TRBV21-1; j_call: TRBJ1-4
cdr3_nt: TGTGCCAGCAGCCCCGCGAGCGGGGGTTGGAATGAGCAGTTCTTC; cdr3_aa: CASSPASGGWNEQFF; d_call: TRBD2; clone_size: -; v_call: TRBV3-1/TRBV3-2; j_call: TRBJ2-1
cdr3_nt: TGTGCCAGCTCACAGGGGGCCGTATCCTACAATGAGCAGTTCTTC; cdr3_aa: CASSQGAVSYNEQFF; d_call: TRBD1; clone_size: -; v_call: TRBV18; j_call: TRBJ2-1
cdr3_nt: TGTGCCAGCAGCACCGAGGGGGCAACGGGAGATACGCAGTATTTT; cdr3_aa: CASSTEGATGDTQYF; d_call: TRBD1; clone_size: once; v_call: TRBV11-2; j_call: TRBJ2-3
cdr3_nt: TGTGCCAGCAGTGAAGCCGGTGCAACTAATGAAAAACTGTTTTTT; cdr3_aa: CASSEAGATNEKLFF; d_call: -; clone_size: once; v_call: TRBV6-1; j_call: TRBJ1-4
cdr3_nt: TGTGCCAGCTCACCTGAACAGGGGTCCGGTGGCTACACCTTC; cdr3_aa: CASSPEQGSGGYTF; d_call: TRBD1; clone_size: -; v_call: TRBV18; j_call: TRBJ1-2
cdr3_nt: TGTGCCAGTACACCTGCGAGGAACCCCAATCAGCCCCAGCATTTT; cdr3_aa: CASTPARNPNQPQHF; d_call: -; clone_size: once; v_call: TRBV6-5; j_call: TRBJ1-5
cdr3_nt: TGTGCCAGCAGTGCACAAGAGAACACCGGGGAGCTGTTTTTT; cdr3_aa: CASSAQENTGELFF; d_call: -; clone_size: -; v_call: TRBV6-4; j_call: TRBJ2-2
cdr3_nt: TGTGCCAGCACCCTAGCGGGGGGGCCCAAAAACACCGGGGAGCTGTTTTTT; cdr3_aa: CASTLAGGPKNTGELFF; d_call: TRBD2; clone_size: -; v_call: TRBV7-6; j_call: TRBJ2-2
cdr3_nt: TGTGCCTGGACCGTGGCGGGGAGGGGCAATCAGCCCCAGCATTTT; cdr3_aa: CAWTVAGRGNQPQHF; d_call: -; clone_size: -; v_call: TRBV30; j_call: TRBJ1-5
cdr3_nt: TGCGCCAGCAGCTTGGCGGGTGATCAAGAGACCCAGTACTTC; cdr3_aa: CASSLAGDQETQYF; d_call: -; clone_size: -; v_call: TRBV5-1; j_call: TRBJ2-5
cdr3_nt: TGTGCCAGTAGTATAAAGGCAGGTAATCAGCCCCAGCATTTT; cdr3_aa: CASSIKAGNQPQHF; d_call: -; clone_size: -; v_call: TRBV19; j_call: TRBJ1-5
cdr3_nt: TGCAGCGTCGCGACAGACTCCTACGAGCAGTACTTC; cdr3_aa: CSVATDSYEQYF; d_call: -; clone_size: -; v_call: TRBV29-1; j_call: TRBJ2-7
cdr3_nt: TGTGCCAGCAGTGTACAGGGAATCTCTAACTATGGCTACACCTTC; cdr3_aa: CASSVQGISNYGYTF; d_call: -; clone_size: -; v_call: TRBV2; j_call: TRBJ1-2
cdr3_nt: TGTGCCAGTAGTAGGACTAGCGGGAGAGTAGGTGAGCAGTTCTTC; cdr3_aa: CASSRTSGRVGEQFF; d_call: TRBD2; clone_size: -; v_call: TRBV19; j_call: TRBJ2-1
cdr3_nt: TGTGCCAGCAGTTCGTACCGGGGCTCTGGGGCCAACGTCCTGACTTTC; cdr3_aa: CASSSYRGSGANVLTF; d_call: -; clone_size: -; v_call: TRBV27; j_call: TRBJ2-6
cdr3_nt: TGCGCCAGCAGAGACGGGACAGGGGCGGTCACTGAAGCTTTCTTT; cdr3_aa: CASRDGTGAVTEAFF; d_call: TRBD1; clone_size: -; v_call: TRBV5-1; j_call: TRBJ1-1
cdr3_nt: TGTGCCAGCAACCAACAGGGATTACGGAATTCACCCCTCCACTTT; cdr3_aa: CASNQQGLRNSPLHF; d_call: -; clone_size: few; v_call: TRBV2; j_call: TRBJ1-6
cdr3_nt: TGTGCCAGCAGCCGGGGGACTAGCCGGACCCAGTACTTC; cdr3_aa: CASSRGTSRTQYF; d_call: TRBD2; clone_size: -; v_call: TRBV14; j_call: TRBJ2-5
cdr3_nt: TGTGCCAGCTCACCAAAACAGGGGAACACTGAAGCTTTCTTT; cdr3_aa: CASSPKQGNTEAFF; d_call: -; clone_size: -; v_call: TRBV18; j_call: TRBJ1-1
cdr3_nt: TGTGCCGGCTCCTTGAACACCGGGGAGCTGTTTTTT; cdr3_aa: CAGSLNTGELFF; d_call: -; clone_size: -; v_call: TRBV2; j_call: TRBJ2-2
cdr3_nt: TGTGCCAGTAGTATCGCCAGTATTCGAGAAAAACTGTTTTTT; cdr3_aa: CASSIASIREKLFF; d_call: -; clone_size: once; v_call: TRBV19; j_call: TRBJ1-4
cdr3_nt: TGCGCCAGCAGCTCCCCTTTCAGACTAGCGCAATACAATGATGAGCAGTTCTTC; cdr3_aa: CASSSPFRLAQYNDEQFF; d_call: TRBD2; clone_size: -; v_call: TRBV5-1; j_call: TRBJ2-1
cdr3_nt: TGTGCCAGCAGTGAGACAGGGCGGTACGAGCAGTACTTC; cdr3_aa: CASSETGRYEQYF; d_call: TRBD1; clone_size: few; v_call: TRBV6-1; j_call: TRBJ2-7
cdr3_nt: TGCGCCAGCAGCTTGGACAATCTCTCTGGGGCCAACGTCCTGACTTTC; cdr3_aa: CASSLDNLSGANVLTF; d_call: -; clone_size: -; v_call: TRBV5-1; j_call: TRBJ2-6
cdr3_nt: TGTGCCAGCAGCGTAGGGGCAGGGGGCTCCTACGAGCAGTACTTC; cdr3_aa: CASSVGAGGSYEQYF; d_call: TRBD1; clone_size: -; v_call: TRBV9; j_call: TRBJ2-7
cdr3_nt: TGTGCCAGCAGCTTAGTAGGCGGGGGGGCGTCTTGGGCAGATACGCAGTATTTT; cdr3_aa: CASSLVGGGASWADTQYF; d_call: TRBD2; clone_size: -; v_call: TRBV7-9; j_call: TRBJ2-3
cdr3_nt: TGTGCCAGCAGCTTCCAGGGGGTCTCTGGGGCCAACGTCCTGACTTTC; cdr3_aa: CASSFQGVSGANVLTF; d_call: TRBD1; clone_size: -; v_call: TRBV7-8; j_call: TRBJ2-6